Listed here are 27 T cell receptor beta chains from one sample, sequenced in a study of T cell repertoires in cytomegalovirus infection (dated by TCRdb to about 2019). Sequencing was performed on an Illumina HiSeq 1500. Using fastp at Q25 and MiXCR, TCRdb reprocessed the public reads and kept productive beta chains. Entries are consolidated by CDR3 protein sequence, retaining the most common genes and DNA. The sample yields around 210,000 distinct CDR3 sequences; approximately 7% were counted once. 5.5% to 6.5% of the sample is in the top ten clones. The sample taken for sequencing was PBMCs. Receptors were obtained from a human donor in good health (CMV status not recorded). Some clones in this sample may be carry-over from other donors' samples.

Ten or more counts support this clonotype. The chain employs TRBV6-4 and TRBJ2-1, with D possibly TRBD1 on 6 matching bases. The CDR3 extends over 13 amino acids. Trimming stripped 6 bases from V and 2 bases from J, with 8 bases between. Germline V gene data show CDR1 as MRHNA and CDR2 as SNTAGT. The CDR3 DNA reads TGTGCCAGCAGCAAGGGGGCCTACAATGAGCAGTTCTTC. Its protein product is CASSKGAYNEQFF.

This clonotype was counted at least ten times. CDR3 nucleotide sequence: TGCGCCAGCAGCCGTTCTGGGGGCAGGGGGCTTGAAAAACTGTTTTTT. Its protein product is CASSRSGGRGLEKLFF. V and J are TRBV4-3 and TRBJ1-4, with 8 bases that match TRBD1. Germline V gene data show CDR1 as LGHNA and CDR2 as YSLEER. The junction had 11 bases not matched to a gene; V was cut back by 4 bases and J by 7 bases. CDR3 size: 16 residues.

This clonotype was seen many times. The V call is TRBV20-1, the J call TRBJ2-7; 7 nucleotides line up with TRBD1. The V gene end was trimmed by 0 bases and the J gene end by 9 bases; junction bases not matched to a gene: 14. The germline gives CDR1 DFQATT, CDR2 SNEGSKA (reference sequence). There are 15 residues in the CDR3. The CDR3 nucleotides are TGCAGTGCTAGAGAACGACGACAGGGAATGGCAGTGCAGTACTTC. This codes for CSARERRQGMAVQYF.

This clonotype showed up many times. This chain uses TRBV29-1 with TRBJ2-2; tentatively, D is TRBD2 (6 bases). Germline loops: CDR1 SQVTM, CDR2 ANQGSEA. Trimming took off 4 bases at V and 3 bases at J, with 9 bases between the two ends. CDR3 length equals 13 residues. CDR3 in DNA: TGCAGCGTTGCCAGGGAGGACACCGGGGAGCTGTTTTTT. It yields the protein CSVAREDTGELFF.

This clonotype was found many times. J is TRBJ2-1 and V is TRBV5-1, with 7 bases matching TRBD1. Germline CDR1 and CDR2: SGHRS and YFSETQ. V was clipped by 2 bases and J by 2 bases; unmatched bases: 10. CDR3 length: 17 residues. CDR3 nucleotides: TGCGCCAGCAGCTTCCCGAGTCGAGGGGGCGCCTACAATGAGCAGTTCTTC. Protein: CASSFPSRGGAYNEQFF.

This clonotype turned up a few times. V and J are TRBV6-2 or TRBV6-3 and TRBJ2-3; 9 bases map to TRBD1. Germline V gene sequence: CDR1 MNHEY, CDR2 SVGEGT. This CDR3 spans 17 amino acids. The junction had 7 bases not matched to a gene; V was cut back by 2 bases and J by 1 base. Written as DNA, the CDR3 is TGTGCCAGCAGTTACGGAACAGGGGGCGCCGGCACAGATACGCAGTATTTT. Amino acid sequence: CASSYGTGGAGTDTQYF.

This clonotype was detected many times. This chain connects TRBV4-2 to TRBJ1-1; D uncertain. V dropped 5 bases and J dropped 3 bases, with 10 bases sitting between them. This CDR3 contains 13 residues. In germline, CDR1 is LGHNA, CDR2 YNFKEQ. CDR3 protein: CASSITGDTEAFF. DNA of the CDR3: TGTGCCAGCAGCATAACTGGGGACACTGAAGCTTTCTTT.

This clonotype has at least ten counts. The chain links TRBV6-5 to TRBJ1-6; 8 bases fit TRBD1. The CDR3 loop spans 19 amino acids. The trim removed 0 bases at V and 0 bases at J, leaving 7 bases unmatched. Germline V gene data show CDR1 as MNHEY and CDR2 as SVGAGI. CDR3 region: CASSYSLTGGSSYNSPLHF. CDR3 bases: TGTGCCAGCAGTTACTCCCTTACAGGGGGGAGCTCCTATAATTCACCCCTCCACTTT.

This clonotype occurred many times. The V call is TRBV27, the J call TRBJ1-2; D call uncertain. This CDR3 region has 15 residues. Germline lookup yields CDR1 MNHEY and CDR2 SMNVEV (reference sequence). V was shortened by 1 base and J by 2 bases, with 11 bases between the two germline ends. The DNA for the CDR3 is TGTGCCAGCAGTTTATATCCCTCCCTCAACTATGGCTACACCTTC. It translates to CASSLYPSLNYGYTF.

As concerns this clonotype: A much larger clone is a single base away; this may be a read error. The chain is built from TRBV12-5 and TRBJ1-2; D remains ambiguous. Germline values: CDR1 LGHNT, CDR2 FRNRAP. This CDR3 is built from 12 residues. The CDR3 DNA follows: TGTGCTAGTGGTTTAAGGAACTATGGCTACGCCTTC. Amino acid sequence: CASGLRNYGYAF.

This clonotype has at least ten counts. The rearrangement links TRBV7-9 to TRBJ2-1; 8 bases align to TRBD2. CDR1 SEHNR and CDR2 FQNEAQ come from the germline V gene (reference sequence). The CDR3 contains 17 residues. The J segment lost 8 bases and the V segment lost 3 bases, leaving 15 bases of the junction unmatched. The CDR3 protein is CASSLPTSGIRLHEQFF. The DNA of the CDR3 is TGTGCCAGCAGCTTGCCAACTAGCGGTATACGACTCCATGAGCAGTTCTTC.

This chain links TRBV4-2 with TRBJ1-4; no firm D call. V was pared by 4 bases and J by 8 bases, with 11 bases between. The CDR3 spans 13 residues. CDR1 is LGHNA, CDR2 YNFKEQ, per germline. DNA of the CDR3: TGTGCCAGCAGCCTCGGGCCTGCAGAAAAACTGTTTTTT. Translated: CASSLGPAEKLFF.

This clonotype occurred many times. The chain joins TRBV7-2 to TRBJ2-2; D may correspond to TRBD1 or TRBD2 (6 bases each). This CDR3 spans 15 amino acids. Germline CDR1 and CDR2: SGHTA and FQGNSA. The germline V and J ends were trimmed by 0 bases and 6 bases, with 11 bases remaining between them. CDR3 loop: CASSLAGGLSGELFF. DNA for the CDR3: TGTGCCAGCAGCTTAGCAGGGGGGCTGTCCGGGGAGCTGTTTTTT.

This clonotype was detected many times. The CDR3 loop reads CASSHGGDTQPQHF. The CDR3 DNA follows: TGTGCCAGCAGCCACGGGGGGGACACTCAGCCCCAGCATTTT. V is TRBV28 and J is TRBJ1-5; the D gene is possibly TRBD1 (6 bases). Between the trimmed V and J ends, which lost 6 bases and 6 bases, there was a span of 15 bases. Germline CDR1 MDHEN, CDR2 SYDVKM. There are 14 residues in the CDR3.

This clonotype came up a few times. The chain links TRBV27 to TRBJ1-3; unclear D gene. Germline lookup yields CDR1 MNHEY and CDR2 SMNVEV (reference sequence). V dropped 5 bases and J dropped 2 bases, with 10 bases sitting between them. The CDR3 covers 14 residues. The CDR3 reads CASSPRWTGNTIYF. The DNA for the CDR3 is TGTGCCAGCAGTCCTCGCTGGACTGGAAACACCATATATTTT.

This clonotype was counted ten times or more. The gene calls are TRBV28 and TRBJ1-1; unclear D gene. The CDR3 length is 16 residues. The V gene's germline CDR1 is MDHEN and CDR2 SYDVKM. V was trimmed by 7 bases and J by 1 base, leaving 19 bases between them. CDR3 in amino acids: CASTQGPGPWNTEAFF. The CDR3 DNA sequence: TGTGCCAGCACCCAAGGTCCAGGACCCTGGAACACTGAAGCTTTCTTT. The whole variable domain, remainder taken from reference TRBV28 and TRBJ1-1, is DVKVTQSSRYLVKRTGEKVFLECVQDMDHENMFWYRQDPGLGLRLIYFSYDVKMKEKGDIPEGYSVSREKKERFSLILESASTNQTSMYLCASTQGPGPWNTEAFFGQGTRLTVV.

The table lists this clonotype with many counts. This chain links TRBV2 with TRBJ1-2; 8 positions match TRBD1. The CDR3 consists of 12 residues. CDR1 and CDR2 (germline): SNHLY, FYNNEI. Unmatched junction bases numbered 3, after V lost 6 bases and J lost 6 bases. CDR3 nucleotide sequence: TGTGCCAGCAGGCAGGGGGCGGATGGCTACACCTTC. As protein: CASRQGADGYTF.

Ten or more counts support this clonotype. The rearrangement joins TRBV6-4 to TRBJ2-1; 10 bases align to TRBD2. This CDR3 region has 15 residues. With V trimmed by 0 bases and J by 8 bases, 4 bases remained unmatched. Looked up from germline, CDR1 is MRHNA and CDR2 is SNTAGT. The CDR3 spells CASSDSASGGDEQFF. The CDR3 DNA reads TGTGCCAGCAGTGACTCGGCTAGCGGGGGCGATGAGCAGTTCTTC.

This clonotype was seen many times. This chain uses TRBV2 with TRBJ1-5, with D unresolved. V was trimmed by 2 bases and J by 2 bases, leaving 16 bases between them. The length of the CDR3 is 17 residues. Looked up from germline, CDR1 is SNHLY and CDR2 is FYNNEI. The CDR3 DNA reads TGTGCCAGCAGTGAATTGACCGACTCGGTAGGCAATCAGCCCCAGCATTTT. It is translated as CASSELTDSVGNQPQHF.

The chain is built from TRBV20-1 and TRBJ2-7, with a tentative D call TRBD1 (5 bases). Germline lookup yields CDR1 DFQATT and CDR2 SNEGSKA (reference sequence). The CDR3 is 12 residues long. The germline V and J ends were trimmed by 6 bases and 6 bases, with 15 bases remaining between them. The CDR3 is CSAVPQGPEQYF. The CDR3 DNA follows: TGCAGTGCCGTCCCCCAGGGTCCCGAGCAGTACTTC.

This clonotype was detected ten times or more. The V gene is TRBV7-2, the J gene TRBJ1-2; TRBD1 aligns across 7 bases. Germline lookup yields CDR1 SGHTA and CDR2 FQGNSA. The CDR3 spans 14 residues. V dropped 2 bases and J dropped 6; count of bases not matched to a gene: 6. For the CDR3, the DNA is TGTGCCAGCAGCTTATCTAGGGGGCGCGATGGCTACACCTTC. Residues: CASSLSRGRDGYTF.

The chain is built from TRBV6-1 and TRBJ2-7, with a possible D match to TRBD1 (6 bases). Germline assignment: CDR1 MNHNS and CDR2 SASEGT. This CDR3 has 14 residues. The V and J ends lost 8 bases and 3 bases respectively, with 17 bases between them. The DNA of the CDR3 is TGTGCCAGCTTCTTGACAGGTAGCTACTACGAGCAGTACTTC. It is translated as CASFLTGSYYEQYF.

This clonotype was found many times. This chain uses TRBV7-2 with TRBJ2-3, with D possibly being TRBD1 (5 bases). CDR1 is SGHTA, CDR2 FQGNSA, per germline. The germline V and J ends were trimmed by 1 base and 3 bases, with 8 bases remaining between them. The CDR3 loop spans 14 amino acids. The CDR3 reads CASSLGGRTDTQYF. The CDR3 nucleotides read TGTGCCAGCAGCTTAGGGGGCCGAACAGATACGCAGTATTTT.

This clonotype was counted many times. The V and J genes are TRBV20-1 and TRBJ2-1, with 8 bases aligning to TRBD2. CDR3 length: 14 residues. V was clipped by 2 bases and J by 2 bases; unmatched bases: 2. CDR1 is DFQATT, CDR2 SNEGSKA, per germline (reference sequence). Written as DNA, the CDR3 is TGCAGTGCTAGATTCGGGGGGGCCTACAATGAGCAGTTCTTC. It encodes CSARFGGAYNEQFF.

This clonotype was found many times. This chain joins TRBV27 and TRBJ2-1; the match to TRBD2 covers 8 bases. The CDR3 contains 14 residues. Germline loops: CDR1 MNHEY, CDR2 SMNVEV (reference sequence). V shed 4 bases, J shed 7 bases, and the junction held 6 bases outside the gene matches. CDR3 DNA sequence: TGTGCCAGCAGTTCCCTAGCGGGCGTAAATGAGCAGTTCTTC. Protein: CASSSLAGVNEQFF.

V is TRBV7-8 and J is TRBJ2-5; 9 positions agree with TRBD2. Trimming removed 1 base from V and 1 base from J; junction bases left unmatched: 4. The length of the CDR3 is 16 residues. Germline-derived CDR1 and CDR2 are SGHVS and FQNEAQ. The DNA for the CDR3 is TGTGCCAGCAGCTTAGGGCAGGGACTAGCCCAAGAGACCCAGTACTTC. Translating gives CASSLGQGLAQETQYF.

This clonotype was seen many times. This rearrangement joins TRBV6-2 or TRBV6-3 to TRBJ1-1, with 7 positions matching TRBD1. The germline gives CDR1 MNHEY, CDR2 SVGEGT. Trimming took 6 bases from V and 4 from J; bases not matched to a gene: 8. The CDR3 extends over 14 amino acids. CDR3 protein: CASRIDRAATEAFF. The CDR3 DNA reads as TGTGCCAGCAGAATCGACAGGGCAGCCACTGAAGCTTTCTTT.